These 9 T cell receptor beta chains were sequenced from one sample in a study of T-cell memory formation after mild COVID-19. Each CDR3 protein gets one entry after TCRdb re-called the 5' RACE reads with MiXCR. The table shows around 200,000 distinct CDR3 sequences, with around 25% occurring only once. Sequenced sample: PBMCs or a T cell subset sorted from them (not recorded which). The receptors derive from an adult woman who had mild COVID-19 (a few samples of this study predate the infection). Cell type and time point are not known.

In this sample, this clonotype turned up a few times. The rearrangement links TRBV5-1 to TRBJ1-1; D is unclear. The CDR3 is made up of 15 amino acids. Per the germline V gene, CDR1 is SGHRS and CDR2 is YFSETQ. V was cut by 0 bases and J by 3 bases, with 12 bases left in between. CDR3 residues: CASSLGWAKYTEAFF. In nucleotides, the CDR3 is TGCGCCAGCAGCTTGGGCTGGGCTAAGTACACTGAAGCTTTCTTT.

The CDR3 nucleotides are TGTGCCAGCAGCCGGTCAGGGGCCGGGGAGCTGTTTTTT. It yields the protein CASSRSGAGELFF. The rearrangement uses TRBV7-6 and TRBJ2-2; D is perhaps TRBD1 (6 bases). V was trimmed by 5 bases and J by 6 bases, leaving 10 bases between them. The germline CDR1 and CDR2 sequences are SGHVS and FNYEAQ. This CDR3 is built from 13 residues.

V and J are TRBV4-1 and TRBJ1-1; D unresolved. The germline V and J ends were trimmed by 0 bases and 2 bases, with 10 bases remaining between them. Germline values: CDR1 MGHRA, CDR2 YSYEKL. The CDR3 loop spans 15 amino acids. CDR3 protein: CASSQDTWGNTEAFF. The CDR3 nucleotides are TGCGCCAGCAGCCAAGATACGTGGGGTAACACTGAAGCTTTCTTT.

This clonotype has only a few counts. CDR3 sequence: CASSDQARGSYNEQFF. CDR3 in DNA: TGTGCCAGCAGCGACCAAGCGAGGGGCTCCTACAATGAGCAGTTCTTC. The rearrangement links TRBV7-2 to TRBJ2-1, with D possibly called TRBD1 or TRBD2 (5 bases each). Trimming left V 5 bases short and J 0 bases short, with 14 bases between. CDR3 length: 16 amino acids. Germline V gene lookup returns CDR1 SGHTA and CDR2 FQGNSA.

The rearrangement joins TRBV7-3 to TRBJ1-2; tentatively, D is TRBD1 (5 bases). Trimming cost V 3 bases and J 4 bases, with 15 bases left between them. Per germline, CDR1 SGHTA and CDR2 FQGTGA. The CDR3 extends over 15 amino acids. The DNA for the CDR3 is TGTGCCAGCAGCTTGAACGGGGCGCCGGGCTATGGCTACACCTTC. Encoded protein: CASSLNGAPGYGYTF.

This chain joins TRBV27 and TRBJ2-1, with 10 bases matching TRBD1. The CDR3 length is 16 residues. The V gene end was trimmed by 2 bases and the J gene end by 9 bases; junction bases not matched to a gene: 10. CDR1 is MNHEY and CDR2 is SMNVEV in the germline V gene (reference sequence). CDR3 sequence reads: CASSLRAGQGSLEQFF. In DNA form, the CDR3 reads TGTGCCAGCAGTTTACGGGCGGGACAGGGGTCTCTTGAGCAGTTCTTC.

This clonotype has a handful of counts. V and J are TRBV11-2 and TRBJ2-7; 7 bases map to TRBD1. V dropped 2 bases and J dropped 2; count of bases not matched to a gene: 6. CDR3 length: 15 amino acids. Per germline, CDR1 SGHAT and CDR2 FQNNGV. CDR3 loop: CASSLNYRGAYEQYF. Here the CDR3 DNA reads TGTGCCAGCAGCTTAAATTACAGGGGCGCCTACGAGCAGTACTTC.

The rearrangement uses TRBV10-3 and TRBJ2-7, with 9 bases fitting TRBD1. The germline V gene encodes CDR1 ENHRY and CDR2 SYGVKD. This CDR3 has 14 residues. V lost 6 bases to trimming and J lost 6 bases; unmatched junction nucleotides: 9. The CDR3 DNA is TGTGCCATCAGGAGGGACAGGGAACAGGGCGAGCAGTACTTC. This translates into CAIRRDREQGEQYF.

This clonotype was detected a few times. This sequence joins TRBV11-3 and TRBJ2-1; D not resolved. Trimming pared 4 bases from V and 3 bases from J, leaving 19 bases between. The CDR3 spans 17 residues. Germline CDR1 SGHNT, CDR2 YENEEA. CDR3 coding DNA: TGTGCCAGCAGCTCGAGTGAAAGGAGCTGGATCTACAATGAGCAGTTCTTC. It encodes CASSSSERSWIYNEQFF. Filled out from reference TRBV11-3 and TRBJ2-1, the complete variable domain reads EAGVVQSPRYKIIEKKQPVAFWCNPISGHNTLYWYLQNLGQGPELLIRYENEEAVDDSQLPKDRFSAERLKGVDSTLKIQPAELGDSAVYLCASSSSERSWIYNEQFFGPGTRLTVL.